A single sample gave rise to the 29 T cell receptor beta chains below, sequenced in a study of cytomegalovirus exposure and HLA in healthy donors. Primers included in the PCR were 60 Vbeta and 13 Jbeta primers. Data came from immunoSEQ multiplex PCR; TCRdb stores just in-frame clones and leaves some out. The sample yields 200,000 to 250,000 clones, approximately 82% seen once. The sequencing sample was made of PBMCs. The receptors come from a male donor in good health and CMV-seronegative.

The chain combines TRBV5-1 with TRBJ2-2; D perhaps matches TRBD1 (5 bases). The CDR3 length is 16 residues. The V end lost 1 base, the J end lost 5 bases, and 15 bases lay between the germline ends. Germline-derived CDR1 and CDR2 are SGHRS and YFSETQ. In DNA, the CDR3 is TGCGCCAGCAGCTTGTTTCAGGGCCTGGGGACCGGGGAGCTGTTTTTT. Encoded protein: CASSLFQGLGTGELFF.

This clone appeared once. The rearrangement joins TRBV19 to TRBJ1-1, with D possibly being TRBD1 (5 bases). The germline V gene has CDR1 LNHDA and CDR2 SQIVND (reference sequence). Deletions cut 9 bases from V and 7 bases from J, with 15 bases between. This CDR3 is built from 12 residues. In DNA form, the CDR3 reads TGTGCCAGCCAACAGGATAGGAATGAAGCTTTCTTT. Its protein is CASQQDRNEAFF.

The chain recombines TRBV5-1 with TRBJ2-3; TRBD2 matches at 12 bases. The length of the CDR3 is 16 residues. The trim removed 4 bases at V and 3 bases at J, leaving 6 bases unmatched. The germline V gene encodes CDR1 SGHRS and CDR2 YFSETQ. CDR3 in amino acids: CASSPSGRAGTDTQYF. The CDR3 DNA sequence: TGCGCCAGCAGCCCTAGCGGGAGGGCCGGTACAGATACGCAGTATTTT.

This clone is a singleton in its sample. The chain combines TRBV20-1 with TRBJ2-7, with 8 bases aligning to TRBD1. Germline assignment: CDR1 DFQATT and CDR2 SNEGSKA (reference sequence). J gave up 5 bases and V 8 bases, and 5 bases lay outside the gene matches. The CDR3 spans 11 residues. The CDR3 coding sequence is TGCAGTTCGGACAGGGCCCACGAGCAGTACTTC. Encoded protein: CSSDRAHEQYF.

The chain employs TRBV28 and TRBJ1-4; 8 bases map to TRBD1. V lost 3 bases to trimming and J lost 6 bases; unmatched junction nucleotides: 15. CDR1 and CDR2 (germline): MDHEN, SYDVKM. This CDR3 has 18 residues. The CDR3 reads CASSLWTGSFRVDEKLFF. Written as DNA, the CDR3 is TGTGCCAGCAGTTTGTGGACAGGGTCGTTTCGTGTAGATGAAAAACTGTTTTTT.

Details on this clone: At one end the junction does not follow the germline gene, possibly because of a read error. The V gene is TRBV5-5, the J gene TRBJ2-7; possibly TRBD2 for D (5 bases). The germline V gene has CDR1 SGHKS and CDR2 YYEKEE (reference sequence). The CDR3 consists of 15 residues. The CDR3 nucleotides read TGTGCCAGCAGCTTGGCGACGGGAAACCCCTACGAGCAGCACTTC. It translates to CASSLATGNPYEQHF.

This chain links TRBV6-1 with TRBJ2-1; 7 nucleotides align to TRBD2. The V gene end was trimmed by 4 bases and the J gene end by 3 bases; junction bases not matched to a gene: 6. CDR1 MNHNS and CDR2 SASEGT come from the germline V gene. This CDR3 has 15 amino acids. Here the CDR3 reads CASSAGLAVYNEQFF. Here the CDR3 DNA reads TGTGCCAGCAGTGCTGGGCTAGCGGTCTACAATGAGCAGTTCTTC.

The rearrangement joins TRBV28 to TRBJ2-1, with D possibly TRBD1 on 6 matching bases. Germline V gene lookup returns CDR1 MDHEN and CDR2 SYDVKM. V shed 2 bases and J shed 4 bases, with 9 bases lying between them. This CDR3 spans 14 amino acids. The CDR3 DNA sequence: TGTGCCAGCAGTTTAGGAGGACAGTACAATGAGCAGTTCTTC. It codes for CASSLGGQYNEQFF.

CDR3 nucleotides: TGTGCCAGCAGCCAGGGGATTGGGAGGGTCCGGGGCGAGCAGTTCTTC. Its translation: CASSQGIGRVRGEQFF. The chain recombines TRBV7-8 with TRBJ2-1; D might be TRBD2 (7 bases). CDR1 is SGHVS, CDR2 FQNEAQ, per germline. The CDR3 totals 16 residues. Deletions cut 5 bases from V and 10 bases from J, with 24 bases between.

In this sample, this clone turned up a few times. Other nucleotide sequences from this sample produce the same CDR3. The rearrangement uses TRBV27 and TRBJ2-7; 7 bases are shared with TRBD1. V gave up 5 bases and J gave up 1 base; unmatched junction bases: 2. This CDR3 is 13 amino acids long. Germline CDR1 is MNHEY and CDR2 is SMNVEV (reference sequence). The chain's CDR3 is CASSRDSSYEQYF. CDR3 sequence (DNA): TGTGCCAGCAGTAGGGACAGTTCCTACGAGCAGTACTTC.

This sequence joins TRBV18 and TRBJ1-1; perhaps TRBD1 as D (6 bases). Germline values: CDR1 KGHSH, CDR2 LQKENI. V lost 3 bases and J lost 2, with 7 bases in between. This CDR3 has 13 residues. CDR3 protein: CASSPGHNTEAFF. In nucleotides, the CDR3 is TGTGCCAGCTCACCGGGACACAACACTGAAGCTTTCTTT.

The chain carries TRBV27 and TRBJ1-1; D unresolved. The CDR3 consists of 15 residues. Between the trimmed V and J ends, which lost 7 bases and 0 bases, there was a span of 15 bases. Per germline, CDR1 MNHEY and CDR2 SMNVEV (reference sequence). The CDR3 reads CASKDRGNLNTEAFF. DNA for the CDR3: TGTGCCAGCAAAGATCGGGGTAACTTGAACACTGAAGCTTTCTTT.

This sequence joins TRBV6-5 and TRBJ2-5; D is uncertain. Germline assignment: CDR1 MNHEY and CDR2 SVGAGI. The ends were cut back, 5 bases at V and 1 base at J, with 8 bases in the middle. The CDR3 totals 13 residues. The CDR3 here is CASSEHTQETQYF. DNA of the CDR3: TGTGCCAGCAGTGAACATACCCAAGAGACCCAGTACTTC.

The J gene is TRBJ2-2, the V gene TRBV27, with D perhaps TRBD1 (5 bases). Germline V gene sequence: CDR1 MNHEY, CDR2 SMNVEV (reference sequence). CDR3 length equals 14 residues. V lost 8 bases, J lost 3 bases, and 13 bases lay in between. CDR3 bases: TGTGCCAGCTCATTGGGGCTGCACACCGGGGAGCTGTTTTTT. It yields the protein CASSLGLHTGELFF.

This chain connects TRBV25-1 to TRBJ1-1; tentative D call: TRBD1 (5 bases). CDR1 and CDR2 from the germline V gene are MGHDK and SYGVNS. V lost 2 bases and J 1 base, leaving 11 bases between the germline ends. The length of the CDR3 is 15 residues. Here the CDR3 DNA reads TGTGCCAGCAGTGAAACTGGGGCCCCGAACACTGAAGCTTTCTTT. It translates to CASSETGAPNTEAFF.

The genes are TRBV27 and TRBJ2-2; 9 bases align to TRBD2. After removal of 3 bases from V and 6 bases from J, the junction contained 14 bases not matched to a gene. Germline V lookup: CDR1 MNHEY, CDR2 SMNVEV (reference sequence). The CDR3 totals 18 residues. For the CDR3, the DNA is TGTGCCAGCAGTTTCACACCTACGGGACTAGCCGGTCCCGGGGAGCTGTTTTTT. Translating it yields CASSFTPTGLAGPGELFF.

There are a few counts of this clone. This chain connects TRBV6-1 to TRBJ2-5; TRBD2 might be the D (6 bases). This CDR3 comprises 11 residues. The V end was cut by 7 bases, the J end by 5 bases, with 8 bases between. Germline V gene lookup returns CDR1 MNHNS and CDR2 SASEGT. The CDR3: CASIGGETQYF. In nucleotides, the CDR3 is TGTGCCAGCATTGGAGGGGAGACCCAGTACTTC.

This chain joins TRBV7-3 and TRBJ2-3; no firm D call. V was cut by 5 bases and J by 4 bases, with 10 bases left in between. This CDR3 region has 13 residues. Germline values: CDR1 SGHTA, CDR2 FQGTGA. Here the CDR3 DNA reads TGTGCCAGCAGCCCTCTTCAGTCAGATACGCAGTATTTT. Amino acids: CASSPLQSDTQYF.

This rearrangement joins TRBV27 to TRBJ2-2; 7 bases are shared with TRBD2. The CDR3 has 15 amino acids. J was trimmed by 0 bases and V by 8 bases; bases with no gene match: 6. The germline gives CDR1 MNHEY, CDR2 SMNVEV (reference sequence). The CDR3 nucleotides read TGTGCCAGCTCCTTAGCGGGCGCGAACACCGGGGAGCTGTTTTTT. As protein: CASSLAGANTGELFF.

This CDR3 is CASTYINYSGNTIYF. In DNA, the CDR3 is TGTGCCAGCACATATATCAACTACTCTGGAAACACCATATATTTT. This rearrangement joins TRBV13 to TRBJ1-3; D is undetermined. This CDR3 has 15 amino acids. The V and J ends lost 7 bases and 0 bases respectively, with 13 bases between them. The germline V gene has CDR1 PRHDT and CDR2 FYEKMQ (reference sequence).

V usage is TRBV9 and J usage is TRBJ1-2; 7 bases line up with TRBD1. The CDR3 covers 14 residues. Trimming cost V 5 bases and J 7 bases; bases outside gene matches: 11. Germline CDR1 reads SGDLS; CDR2 reads YYNGEE. In DNA, the CDR3 is TGTGCCAGCAGAGGGGGCAGGGCCTATGGTGGCTACACCTTC. Translating it yields CASRGGRAYGGYTF.

The chain has TRBV6-5 and TRBJ1-2; 7 nucleotides align to TRBD1. Per germline, CDR1 MNHEY and CDR2 SVGAGI. The CDR3 spans 15 residues. V dropped 7 bases and J dropped 5; count of bases not matched to a gene: 13. As DNA, the CDR3 is TGTGCCAGCATGCTATACACAGGGGATCAATATGGCTACACCTTC. It encodes CASMLYTGDQYGYTF.

This clone was observed once. The chain uses TRBV19 and TRBJ2-1, with 10 bases fitting TRBD2. Germline V gene lookup returns CDR1 LNHDA and CDR2 SQIVND (reference sequence). Germline trimming cut 9 bases from V and 6 bases from J; bases unmatched to any gene: 20. This CDR3 has 18 amino acids. The CDR3 spells CASLPHGLAVTSPNEQFF. CDR3 coding DNA: TGTGCCAGCCTACCCCACGGACTAGCGGTCACGTCCCCCAATGAGCAGTTCTTC.

This clone was counted between two and nine times. V usage is TRBV4-1 and J usage is TRBJ2-2; maybe TRBD2 (5 bases). The CDR3 has 16 amino acids. V was clipped by 1 base and J by 1 base, with 10 bases between them. The germline CDR1 and CDR2 sequences are MGHRA and YSYEKL. The CDR3 here is CASSQGSSRNTGELFF. The CDR3 DNA reads TGCGCCAGCAGCCAAGGTTCTAGCAGGAACACCGGGGAGCTGTTTTTT.

The chain carries TRBV18 and TRBJ2-1, with 9 bases identical to TRBD2. J gave up 7 bases and V 5 bases, and 12 bases lay outside the gene matches. CDR3 size: 16 residues. Germline V gives CDR1 KGHSH, CDR2 LQKENI. The CDR3 is CASSGGKAGGMNEQFF. CDR3 coding DNA: TGTGCCAGCTCAGGGGGAAAAGCGGGAGGAATGAATGAGCAGTTCTTC.

The rearrangement uses TRBV19 and TRBJ2-2; 9 nucleotides align to TRBD2. V shed 10 bases, J shed 6 bases, and the junction held 12 bases outside the gene matches. The CDR3 is 15 residues long. Germline-derived CDR1 and CDR2 are LNHDA and SQIVND (reference sequence). The CDR3 reads CATKGGGRVPGELFF. The CDR3 DNA is TGTGCCACAAAGGGGGGCGGGAGGGTTCCCGGGGAGCTGTTTTTT.

The genes are TRBV4-1 and TRBJ2-3; 10 nucleotides agree with TRBD2. Germline V gene lookup returns CDR1 MGHRA and CDR2 YSYEKL. The V gene end was trimmed by 3 bases and the J gene end by 1 base; junction bases not matched to a gene: 4. The CDR3 spans 16 residues. In nucleotides, the CDR3 is TGCGCCAGCAGCCATCCCGGGACTAGCGGCACAGATACGCAGTATTTT. Translation gives CASSHPGTSGTDTQYF.

The chain joins TRBV18 to TRBJ2-3, with 7 positions matching TRBD2. CDR1 and CDR2 from the germline V gene are KGHSH and LQKENI. The CDR3 is 15 residues long. V gave up 3 bases and J gave up 5 bases; unmatched junction bases: 8. The CDR3 DNA is TGTGCCAGCTCACCGCGCGGGAGCTGGTTAGATACGCAGTATTTT. Amino acids: CASSPRGSWLDTQYF.

V and J are TRBV5-1 and TRBJ2-7; 14 bases align to TRBD2. CDR1 SGHRS and CDR2 YFSETQ come from the germline V gene. This CDR3 has 16 residues. The ends lost 0 bases at V and 5 bases at J; junction bases unmatched: 4. The CDR3 here is CASSLVGGLAGDEQYF. For the CDR3, the DNA is TGCGCCAGCAGCTTGGTTGGGGGACTAGCGGGAGACGAGCAGTACTTC.